This T cell receptor (beta chain) was recovered during a study of blood T cells in healthy people across ages. Regarding the study as a whole: As naive T cell percentage varied, TCR beta diversity correlated strongly with it. Naive CD4+ cell counts and diversity both ran higher in long-lived than in aged donors.

Germline CDR1 is SGDLS and CDR2 is YYNGEE. The CDR3 runs to 14 residues. Combining a sample-barcoded 5' primer with a J-beta primer mix, a second PCR ran for about 7 to 11 cycles. Every cDNA molecule bore a tag from a template-switch adaptor containing 12 random nucleotides. Each CDR3 protein gets one entry after TCRdb re-called the 5' RACE reads with MiXCR. The sample lists 1.5 million to 2 million distinct CDR3 sequences; roughly 32% were seen once. As regards this clonotype: Its antigen is as yet unknown. A much bigger clone sits one base away, suggesting this may be a read error.

The sequenced sample consisted of blood. The receptor was isolated from a woman in her 30s in good health. The V and J genes are TRBV9 and TRBJ2-5; 8 bases align to TRBD2. The DNA end is a closer match to TRBJ2-7, so the J assignment may be wrong. The CDR3 DNA reads TGTGCCAGCAACCCCGGGACTAGTTTCTACGAGCAGTACTTC. It is translated as CASNPGTSFYEQYF.